Only a few counts were recorded for the clone carrying this T cell receptor (beta chain). The antigen is unknown. This record comes from a study of OX40 agonist ivuxolimab in advanced cancers. Study-level points and caveats: Both blood CD4+ and CD8+ T cells showed clonal growth by week 6 at 0.1 to 3.0 mg/kg.

Germline lookup yields CDR1 SNHLY and CDR2 FYNNEI. CDR3 length equals 14 residues. Trimming cost V 6 bases and J 2 bases; bases outside gene matches: 6. Sequencing used immunoSEQ multiplex PCR; TCRdb keeps in-frame clones, though not all of them. Altogether about 46,000 clones are present, roughly nine tenths being singletons, with the ten largest covering approximately 52%. The specimen was CD4+ or CD8+ T cells sorted from blood, collected in a trial of the OX40 agonist ivuxolimab. The chain joins TRBV2 to TRBJ1-2, with TRBD1 matching 7 bases. The receptor's source is an adult with an advanced solid tumor such as melanoma, head and neck, liver or kidney cancer. The CDR3 here is CASREPQGNYGYTF. CDR3 coding DNA: TGTGCCAGCAGGGAGCCACAGGGGAACTATGGCTACACCTTC.